One and the same sample provided the 8 T cell receptor beta chains below, sequenced in a study of Graves' ophthalmopathy and Graves' hyperthyroidism (dated by TCRdb to the late 2010s). The sequencing machine was an Illumina HiSeq 2000. For repertoire sequencing, the TCR beta CDR3 regions were amplified from RNA transcripts. The first round of RT-PCR was done with HTBI primers and the Qiagen OneStep RT-PCR kit, and was followed by a second round of multiplex PCR, then size selection and purification. Using fastp trimming at Q25 and MiXCR clonotype assembly, TCRdb reanalyzed the public sequencing data and kept in-frame beta chains. Rows matching on CDR3 protein sequence are summarized as one entry with the most common DNA and genes. This sample lists almost 750,000 distinct CDR3 sequences; roughly 41% were detected once. The ten largest clones add up to 40% to 55% of the sample. The specimen was peripheral blood. These receptor sequences come from an adult man with Graves' ophthalmopathy.

The chain couples TRBV7-9 to TRBJ2-2; the match to TRBD1 covers 10 bases. Trimming at V came to 6 bases and at J to 5 bases, leaving 12 bases not matched to a gene. The germline V gene has CDR1 SEHNR and CDR2 FQNEAQ (reference sequence). This CDR3 has 17 residues. CDR3 residues: CASSYTNRDRGTGELFF. CDR3 nucleotide sequence: TGTGCCAGCAGTTACACTAACCGGGACAGGGGAACCGGGGAGCTGTTTTTT.

This clonotype was found a few times. V gene TRBV7-2 combines with J gene TRBJ1-4; 8 bases are a match to TRBD1. CDR1 and CDR2 from the germline V gene are SGHTA and FQGNSA. CDR3 length: 19 amino acids. Trimming cost V 2 bases and J 4 bases; bases outside gene matches: 15. Here the CDR3 reads CASSLMRPGGLNFNEKLFF. DNA for the CDR3: TGTGCCAGCAGCTTAATGAGGCCAGGGGGCCTAAATTTTAATGAAAAACTGTTTTTT.

The sample holds many counts of this clonotype. The V call is TRBV29-1, the J call TRBJ1-2; possible D gene TRBD1, 5 bases. This CDR3 has 13 residues. V lost 0 bases, J lost 4 bases, and 9 bases lay in between. Germline CDR1 reads SQVTM; CDR2 reads ANQGSEA. The CDR3 bases are TGCAGCGTTGAAGAGGGGGTTGTCTATGGCTACACCTTC. Its translation: CSVEEGVVYGYTF.

J is TRBJ2-2 and V is TRBV7-9; tentative D call: TRBD1 (5 bases). This CDR3 comprises 17 residues. Trimming took off 5 bases at V and 6 bases at J, with 22 bases between the two ends. CDR1 SEHNR and CDR2 FQNEAQ come from the germline V gene (reference sequence). The CDR3 coding sequence is TGTGCCAGCAGCGTTGAAGATGGGCCAGGGCCTCCCGGGGAGCTGTTTTTT. Amino acid sequence: CASSVEDGPGPPGELFF.

This clonotype was counted many times. J is TRBJ1-2 and V is TRBV25-1, with D possibly being TRBD1 (5 bases). Germline V gene sequence: CDR1 MGHDK, CDR2 SYGVNS. This CDR3 spans 12 amino acids. With 6 bases removed from V and 8 bases from J, the gap between germline ends came to 13 bases. The CDR3 coding sequence is TGTGCCAGCAGAGTCGGGGGGTCGGGCTACACCTTC. Its translation: CASRVGGSGYTF.

This clonotype was seen more than once but under ten times. Since a much larger clone is just one base distant, this may be a read error. The chain joins TRBV7-9 to TRBJ1-1; D gene ambiguous. The CDR3 has 11 amino acids. CDR1 SEHNR and CDR2 FQNEAQ come from the germline V gene (reference sequence). This chain's CDR3 is CASSKNTKAFF. DNA for the CDR3: TGTGCCAGCAGCAAGAACACTAAAGCTTTCTTT.

This clonotype was detected only once. This may come from a read error, since a much larger clone is one base off. V usage is TRBV29-1 and J usage is TRBJ2-7; D is undetermined. Germline-derived CDR1 and CDR2 are SQVTM and ANQGSEA. The CDR3 has 14 amino acids. The DNA of the CDR3 is TGCAGCGTTGAAGATCGGGCCGTTTCCTACGGGCAGTACTTC. It is translated as CSVEDRAVSYGQYF.

The chain links TRBV20-1 to TRBJ2-7; no reliable D call. Germline V gene lookup returns CDR1 DFQATT and CDR2 SNEGSKA (reference sequence). V was shortened by 2 bases and J by 3 bases, with 11 bases between the two germline ends. The CDR3 loop spans 13 amino acids. The CDR3 here is CSARKAGSYEQYF. Here the CDR3 DNA reads TGCAGTGCTAGAAAGGCAGGAAGCTACGAGCAGTACTTC.